Listed below are T cell receptor beta chains from one sample, sequenced in a study of Ad26.COV2.S vaccination and SARS-CoV-2 variants. The assay was immunoSEQ multiplex PCR, and TCRdb's table has in-frame clones only and misses some. The sample lists more than 150,000 clones; roughly nine tenths were seen once. The sample consisted of peripheral blood, taken after recovery from COVID-19. These receptors were taken from a human donor who had recovered from COVID-19. Both conserved end residues are part of each CDR3. Fields, in order: V gene, CDR3 protein.

>TRBV19
CASSPQGILAKNIQYF
>TRBV28
CASSFFALAVGTGGTNYGYTF
>TRBV11-2
CASSPPAGGRETQYF
>TRBV5-1
CASSPDVSGHNEQFF
>TRBV4-1
CASSQVGEGGQPQHF
>TRBV10-2
CASSAGADSPLHF
>TRBV4-1
CASSQGWRQSGNTIYF
>TRBV5-4
CASSDRRGSNYGYTF
>TRBV7-9
CASTHPQGTEAFF
>TRBV5-1
CASSEWGPGHNQPQHF
>TRBV2
CASREASGATDTQYF
>TRBV7-7
CASSPGGPRTNEQFF
>TRBV12-3/TRBV12-4
CASSLSSSYEQYF
>TRBV19
CASSEGLEQYF
>TRBV3-1/TRBV3-2
CASRLDRMNTEAFF
>TRBV27
CASSLSPGAETQYF
>TRBV2
CASWKGVAGELFF
>TRBV3-1/TRBV3-2
CASSPFRTGSNEKLFF
>TRBV5-1
CASSLGMRGSTEAFF
>TRBV28
CASSSSGLDHEQYF
>TRBV29-1
CSVAGPEVQYF
>TRBV6-5
CASSYFGQNTEAFF
>TRBV7-9
CASSESGSYNSPLHF
>TRBV7-6
CASSLGSTGVSYEQYF
>TRBV3-1/TRBV3-2
CASSRGGEGEQYF
>TRBV5-1
CASSLFTDTQYF
>TRBV19
CASHGTSGSYEQFF
>TRBV5-1
CASSLARLAGGDEQFF
>TRBV11-3
CASSPLGPGDFNEQFF
>TRBV4-1
CASSQVDIVSYNEQFF
>TRBV20-1
CSARQKPEAFF
>TRBV7-6
CASSSGTLNTEAFF
>TRBV12-1
CASTCGSGSYNEQFF
>TRBV27
CATRWGNYGYTF
>TRBV5-1
CASSLYSWDSPGGYTF
>TRBV12-5
CASGPSTGNTEAFF
>TRBV5-4
CASSPNSPSGNTIYF
>TRBV28
CASSLPPLRPGNTIYF
>TRBV28
CASIPGRNNEKLFF
>TRBV5-1
CASSTSGTGELFF
>TRBV9
CASSPDLGGTGNTIYF
>TRBV19
CASIGRRSSYNEQFF
>TRBV9
CASSPDQRGSYEQYF